The TCR beta chain described here comes from a study of cytomegalovirus exposure and HLA in healthy donors. Study-level information: Early on, a data release was issued that held approximately 78 million unique TCRs from HLA-typed donors. Notes on the study in general: Sequence variants that were highly shared formed a cluster that was likely a sequencing artifact.

PCR primers comprised 60 Vbeta and 13 Jbeta primers. This table comes from immunoSEQ multiplex PCR, and its TCRdb copy is limited to in-frame clones, with some not included. The sample yields over 100,000 clones, roughly three quarters seen once. As to this clone: Its matching antigen is unknown.

The TCR was taken from a woman aged 40 to 49 in good health and CMV-seropositive. Sequencing was performed on PBMCs.

In DNA, the CDR3 is TGTGCCAGCAGCTCGGGGATCACCGGGGAGCTGTTTTTT. The encoded protein is CASSSGITGELFF. The chain combines TRBV11-2 with TRBJ2-2; D possibly corresponds to TRBD2 (5 bases). Germline V lookup: CDR1 SGHAT, CDR2 FQNNGV. This CDR3 region has 13 residues. Trimming removed 4 bases at V and 4 bases at J, with 7 bases between.